The T cell receptor (beta chain) under discussion was sequenced for a study of shared clonotypes between healthy human individuals. Study-wide points: Sequencing depth was expected to affect clonotype sharing among donors. With a handful of donors compared, around 5.4% of naive CD4 clonotypes were shared.

Looked up from germline, CDR1 is LGHNA and CDR2 is YSLEER. The CDR3 has 14 residues. Losses at the gene ends were 0 bases for V and 7 bases for J; bases not matched to a gene: 5. Terminally differentiated effector memory CD45RA+ cells were left out of the naive CD8 fraction, which was CD45RO-negative and positively selected for CCR7. An assay was performed, and its level was deep. Repertoires were generated with immunoSEQ multiplex PCR, while TCRdb's copy carries only in-frame clones and drops some. The sample holds just over 2,000,000 clones; less than 95% are singletons and the top ten take about 1.1%. About this clone itself: Its antigen is undetermined.

This TCR derives from a man younger than 35 in good health. The sequenced sample was naive CD8+ T cells sorted from blood. V gene TRBV4-3 combines with J gene TRBJ2-7; TRBD1 matches at 8 bases. The CDR3 sequence: CASSQDSRDREQYF. The CDR3, as DNA: TGCGCCAGCAGCCAAGATTCCAGGGACAGGGAGCAGTACTTC.